This T cell receptor (beta chain) came from a study of PD-L1 blockade in urothelial cancer. Study context: Atezolizumab (1,200 mg intravenously every 3 weeks) began in 2014 for patients. Blood gave a median approximately 140,000 T cells.

As to this clone: Its antigen is still unknown.

Time point meaning: peripheral blood 6 weeks after treatment start. General study findings and limits: Tumor-associated TCR clones expanded more in blood at 3 weeks in patients with durable benefit.

After removal of 0 bases from V and 4 bases from J, the junction contained 8 bases not matched to a gene. Per the germline V gene, CDR1 is MNHNY and CDR2 is SVGAGI (reference sequence). This CDR3 is 16 amino acids long. The table came from immunoSEQ multiplex PCR; TCRdb's copy has only in-frame clones and leaves some out. The sample has about 38,000 clones, about 86% seen once. V gene TRBV6-6 combines with J gene TRBJ1-2; 7 positions match TRBD1. This clonotype originated in a man in his sixties with urothelial cancer. The source material was PBMCs, sampled around atezolizumab (anti-PD-L1) treatment. In DNA, the CDR3 is TGTGCCAGCAGTTACTCCCGACAGGGATCAAGCTATGGCTACACCTTC. Its translation: CASSYSRQGSSYGYTF.